This T cell receptor beta chain was captured in a study of blood T cell repertoires in COVID-19. The age range of participants was about 18 to 90 years, with residence in about two dozen US areas. CDR1 and CDR2 from the germline V gene are LNHDA and SQIVND (reference sequence). V lost 9 bases and J 6 bases, leaving 17 bases between the germline ends. The CDR3 loop spans 13 amino acids. Produced via immunoSEQ multiplex PCR; TCRdb's table is partial and in-frame only. The sample includes around 220,000 clones, 80% to 85% of them seen just once. The clonotype comes from a woman between 35 and 50 years old who had recovered from COVID-19. This sequence joins TRBV19 and TRBJ1-2; a possible D gene is TRBD1 (6 bases). The sequencing sample was made of PBMCs or T cells enriched from blood (not recorded which). The CDR3 protein is CASALDRYDGYTF. The CDR3 DNA reads as TGTGCCAGCGCCCTGGACAGATATGATGGCTACACCTTC.